Listed below are T cell receptor beta chains from one sample, sequenced in a study of T cell repertoires in cytomegalovirus infection. A single record per CDR3 protein comes from TCRdb applying MiXCR to the reads. The sample records more than 400,000 distinct CDR3 sequences, about 25% being singletons. Source material: PBMCs. The receptors shown here come from a human donor in good health (CMV status not recorded). Some clones in this sample may be carry-over from other donors' samples. CDR3s include the opening cysteine and the closing phenylalanine or tryptophan. A D gene is named only where the DNA matches it firmly. Size tells how often a clone was seen (once, few, many) or the class of an expanded clone, and some rows leave it out.

d_gene	v_gene	j_gene	abundance	CDR3aa	CDR3nt
.	TRBV7-8	TRBJ2-1	few	CASSTDLAWREQFF	TGTGCCAGCAGCACTGACCTCGCGTGGCGGGAGCAGTTCTTC
TRBD2	TRBV30	TRBJ2-7	.	CAWRGTSGSSYEQYF	TGTGCCTGGAGGGGGACTAGCGGGAGTTCTTACGAGCAGTACTTC
TRBD1	TRBV19	TRBJ1-1	.	CATKGTGGGAFF	TGTGCCACTAAAGGGACAGGAGGGGGAGCTTTCTTT
.	TRBV7-3	TRBJ2-5	few	CASSLHGYRETQYF	TGTGCCAGCAGCTTACACGGGTACCGAGAGACCCAGTACTTC
.	TRBV7-9	TRBJ2-5	few	CASSLLLRAQETQYF	TGTGCCAGCAGCTTACTCTTACGAGCCCAAGAGACCCAGTACTTC
.	TRBV28	TRBJ1-1	.	CASSADLLGGGTEAFF	TGTGCCAGCAGTGCTGACCTTTTAGGCGGAGGAACTGAAGCTTTCTTT
.	TRBV18	TRBJ2-1	.	CASSYYEDNEQFF	TGTGCCAGCTCATACTACGAAGACAATGAGCAGTTCTTC
.	TRBV9	TRBJ1-2	.	CASSAGADGYTF	TGTGCCAGCAGCGCAGGGGCGGACGGCTACACCTTC
.	TRBV30	TRBJ1-4	.	CAWSGGQLNEKLFF	TGTGCCTGGAGTGGAGGACAGCTTAATGAAAAACTGTTTTTT
TRBD2	TRBV28	TRBJ2-4	few	CASSDTTSGRYKNIQYF	TGTGCCAGCAGTGATACGACTAGCGGGAGGTACAAAAACATTCAGTACTTC
.	TRBV20-1	TRBJ2-2	.	CSARAVGTNTGELFF	TGCAGTGCTAGAGCGGTGGGTACGAACACCGGGGAGCTGTTTTTT
TRBD1	TRBV6-5	TRBJ1-1	many	CASTGTVKNTEAFF	TGTGCCAGCACCGGGACAGTGAAGAACACTGAAGCTTTCTTT
TRBD1	TRBV14	TRBJ2-7	.	CASSQAPLWQGAYEQYF	TGTGCCAGCAGCCAAGCCCCCCTCTGGCAGGGGGCATACGAGCAGTACTTC
TRBD2	TRBV4-3	TRBJ2-3	.	CASSQVAGDGDTQYF	TGCGCCAGCAGCCAAGTCGCGGGAGACGGAGATACGCAGTATTTT
TRBD2	TRBV5-4	TRBJ2-1	few	CASSLSDLAGGNEQFF	TGTGCCAGCAGCTTGAGTGATCTAGCGGGGGGAAATGAGCAGTTCTTC
.	TRBV2	TRBJ2-4	.	CASSERLGLAKNIQYF	TGTGCCAGCAGTGAAAGGCTTGGGCTAGCCAAAAACATTCAGTACTTC
TRBD2	TRBV28	TRBJ2-4	few	CASSSLAGAEYFKNIQYF	TGTGCCAGCAGTTCACTAGCGGGAGCGGAATACTTCAAAAACATTCAGTACTTC
.	TRBV19	TRBJ1-5	.	CASSATQGSNQPQHF	TGTGCCAGTAGCGCAACCCAGGGTTCGAATCAGCCCCAGCATTTT
.	TRBV15	TRBJ2-7	few	CATSRVGMFSYEQYF	TGTGCCACCAGCAGAGTGGGGATGTTCTCCTACGAGCAGTACTTC
.	TRBV7-8	TRBJ2-7	many	CASSRTFSIGSYEQYF	TGTGCCAGCAGCCGGACTTTTAGCATCGGGTCCTACGAGCAGTACTTC
.	TRBV28	TRBJ1-1	.	CASIPSPGRGDTEAFF	TGTGCCAGCATCCCCTCTCCTGGCAGGGGAGATACTGAAGCTTTCTTT
TRBD2	TRBV7-9	TRBJ2-1	.	CASSSRLAGAYNEQFF	TGTGCCAGCAGCTCCCGGCTAGCGGGAGCCTACAATGAGCAGTTCTTC
TRBD2	TRBV11-2	TRBJ2-1	.	CASSPHGPSGYNEQFF	TGTGCCAGCAGCCCCCACGGCCCTAGCGGGTACAATGAGCAGTTCTTC
.	TRBV6-1	TRBJ2-3	many	CASSDTLSSTDTQYF	TGTGCCAGCAGTGATACGTTGTCGAGCACAGATACGCAGTATTTT
.	TRBV30	TRBJ2-1	.	CAWSVVDEQFF	TGTGCCTGGAGTGTTGTCGATGAGCAGTTCTTC
.	TRBV20-1	TRBJ1-1	.	CSANRGENTEAFF	TGCAGTGCTAACCGGGGGGAGAACACTGAAGCTTTCTTT
.	TRBV28	TRBJ1-4	.	CASSLFELGSLMEEKLFF	TGTGCCAGCAGTTTATTTGAATTAGGGAGCCTAATGGAGGAAAAACTGTTTTTT
TRBD2	TRBV27	TRBJ2-4	many	CASSPRTSRNIQYF	TGTGCCAGCAGTCCCCGGACTAGTCGGAACATTCAGTACTTC
TRBD2	TRBV19	TRBJ2-3	.	CASSIVGLAGEKDTQYF	TGTGCCAGTAGCATAGTTGGACTAGCGGGAGAAAAAGATACGCAGTATTTT
.	TRBV7-6	TRBJ2-3	.	CASSLGAPTDTQYF	TGTGCCAGCAGCTTAGGGGCCCCCACAGATACGCAGTATTTT
TRBD1	TRBV5-1	TRBJ1-2	.	CASSLALGGLNYGYTF	TGCGCCAGCAGCTTGGCACTAGGGGGCCTAAACTATGGCTACACCTTC
TRBD2	TRBV24-1	TRBJ2-2	.	CVTSDSLELAGNTGELFF	TGTGTCACCAGTGATTCCCTGGAACTAGCGGGTAACACCGGGGAGCTGTTTTTT
.	TRBV30	TRBJ2-7	.	CAWSRLGEQYF	TGTGCCTGGAGTAGATTGGGAGAGCAGTACTTC
TRBD2	TRBV20-1	TRBJ2-5	.	CSALGLAGVQETQYF	TGCAGTGCTCTGGGACTAGCGGGAGTACAAGAGACCCAGTACTTC
TRBD1	TRBV28	TRBJ1-1	.	CASSKPGGYTEAFF	TGTGCCAGCAGCAAGCCAGGGGGCTACACTGAAGCTTTCTTT
.	TRBV11-2	TRBJ1-5	.	CASSPTWGQPQHF	TGTGCCAGCAGCCCGACATGGGGTCAGCCCCAGCATTTT
.	TRBV14	TRBJ2-1	.	CASSQGPGPRTGEQFF	TGTGCCAGCAGCCAAGGTCCGGGACCCCGCACAGGAGAGCAGTTCTTC